What follows is one T cell receptor beta chain and its context. The antigen remains unidentified. The CDR3 extends over 14 amino acids. The germline CDR1 and CDR2 sequences are SGHTA and FQGNSA. V was cut by 1 base and J by 2 bases, with 6 bases left in between. Researchers reported that TCR beta cDNA libraries carried unique molecular identifiers. In TCRdb, the PCR reads were re-called with MiXCR into one record per CDR3 protein. The sample has 650,000 to 850,000 distinct CDR3 sequences, roughly 58% seen once. The entry originates in a study of post-analysis software for immune sequencing data. Across the study: Patients with relapsing-remitting, secondary progressive and progressive-relapsing multiple sclerosis courses were all represented. Study observations and caveats: Compared with controls, patients had more of roughly five TRBV segments, including TRBV5-6, TRBV5-1 and TRBV20-1. By F measure, samples from a shared preparation batch strongly co-clustered. People with multiple sclerosis had a significantly lower normalized Chao1 diversity than controls did.

This receptor was taken from a girl aged 5 to 17 with multiple sclerosis. Sequencing was done on a sample of blood. V and J are TRBV7-2 and TRBJ2-1; D unclear. The CDR3 region has the DNA TGTGCCAGCAGCTTAGTGGCAGCCTACAATGAGCAGTTCTTC. Protein product: CASSLVAAYNEQFF.